This T cell receptor beta chain was identified during a study of shared clonotypes between healthy human individuals. CDR1 SGHNT and CDR2 YYREEE come from the germline V gene (reference sequence). The CDR3 loop spans 14 amino acids. V was cut by 0 bases and J by 5 bases, with 11 bases left in between. Repertoires were generated with immunoSEQ multiplex PCR, while TCRdb's copy carries only in-frame clones and drops some. The sample contains about 520,000 clones, roughly 80% of which appear only once. The rearrangement links TRBV5-4 to TRBJ1-2; D is uncertain. This receptor was identified in a woman aged 35 to 49 in good health. Some clones in this sample may be carry-over from other donors' samples. The sequenced sample consisted of PBMCs. For the CDR3, the DNA is TGTGCCAGCAGCTTGGAACTAGAGAGATATGGCTACACCTTC. Translating gives CASSLELERYGYTF.